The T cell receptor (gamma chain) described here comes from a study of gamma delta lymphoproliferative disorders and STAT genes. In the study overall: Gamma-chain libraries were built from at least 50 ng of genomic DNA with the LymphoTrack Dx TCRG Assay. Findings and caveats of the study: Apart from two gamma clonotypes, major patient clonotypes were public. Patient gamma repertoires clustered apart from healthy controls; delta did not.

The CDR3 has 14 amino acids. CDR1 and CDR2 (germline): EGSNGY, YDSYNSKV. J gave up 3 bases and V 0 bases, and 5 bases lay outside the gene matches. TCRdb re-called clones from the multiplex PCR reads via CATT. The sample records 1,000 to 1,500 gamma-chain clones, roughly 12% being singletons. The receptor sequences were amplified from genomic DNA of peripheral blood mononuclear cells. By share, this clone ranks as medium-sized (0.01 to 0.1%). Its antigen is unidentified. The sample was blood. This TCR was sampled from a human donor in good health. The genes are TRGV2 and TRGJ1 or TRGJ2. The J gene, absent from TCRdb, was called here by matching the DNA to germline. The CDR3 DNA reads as TGTGCCACCTGGGACGGGCCGTCTTATTATAAGAAACTCTTT. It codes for CATWDGPSYYKKLF.